This TCR beta chain emerged from a study of T cells in Graves' hyperthyroidism and ophthalmopathy. Amplification targeted TCR beta CDR3 regions from RNA transcripts. With the HTBI primer set, the TCR CDR3 went through a first round of RT-PCR. Each CDR3 protein is one row after TCRdb ran MiXCR on the multiplex PCR reads. Here the sample spans roughly 650,000 distinct CDR3 sequences, roughly 16% being singletons. This clonotype was counted only a few times. Its antigen is unidentified. This CDR3 region has 16 residues. Deletions cut 5 bases from V and 0 bases from J, with 14 bases between. The germline V gene has CDR1 LNHDA and CDR2 SQIVND (reference sequence). The study's findings and limits: Ophthalmopathy was model-predicted a median around 6.1 months pre-onset.

Pregnant or lactating patients were excluded, as were those with uncontrolled infection or other autoimmune disease. The source of the PBMCs was roughly 10 ml of fresh peripheral blood. The sample comprised blood. This chain uses TRBV19 with TRBJ1-3, with D unclear. The TCR was taken from a middle-aged woman with Graves' ophthalmopathy. In nucleotides, the CDR3 is TGTGCCAGTAGTCGTATCCAGGATGACTCTGGAAACACCATATATTTT. Protein product: CASSRIQDDSGNTIYF.